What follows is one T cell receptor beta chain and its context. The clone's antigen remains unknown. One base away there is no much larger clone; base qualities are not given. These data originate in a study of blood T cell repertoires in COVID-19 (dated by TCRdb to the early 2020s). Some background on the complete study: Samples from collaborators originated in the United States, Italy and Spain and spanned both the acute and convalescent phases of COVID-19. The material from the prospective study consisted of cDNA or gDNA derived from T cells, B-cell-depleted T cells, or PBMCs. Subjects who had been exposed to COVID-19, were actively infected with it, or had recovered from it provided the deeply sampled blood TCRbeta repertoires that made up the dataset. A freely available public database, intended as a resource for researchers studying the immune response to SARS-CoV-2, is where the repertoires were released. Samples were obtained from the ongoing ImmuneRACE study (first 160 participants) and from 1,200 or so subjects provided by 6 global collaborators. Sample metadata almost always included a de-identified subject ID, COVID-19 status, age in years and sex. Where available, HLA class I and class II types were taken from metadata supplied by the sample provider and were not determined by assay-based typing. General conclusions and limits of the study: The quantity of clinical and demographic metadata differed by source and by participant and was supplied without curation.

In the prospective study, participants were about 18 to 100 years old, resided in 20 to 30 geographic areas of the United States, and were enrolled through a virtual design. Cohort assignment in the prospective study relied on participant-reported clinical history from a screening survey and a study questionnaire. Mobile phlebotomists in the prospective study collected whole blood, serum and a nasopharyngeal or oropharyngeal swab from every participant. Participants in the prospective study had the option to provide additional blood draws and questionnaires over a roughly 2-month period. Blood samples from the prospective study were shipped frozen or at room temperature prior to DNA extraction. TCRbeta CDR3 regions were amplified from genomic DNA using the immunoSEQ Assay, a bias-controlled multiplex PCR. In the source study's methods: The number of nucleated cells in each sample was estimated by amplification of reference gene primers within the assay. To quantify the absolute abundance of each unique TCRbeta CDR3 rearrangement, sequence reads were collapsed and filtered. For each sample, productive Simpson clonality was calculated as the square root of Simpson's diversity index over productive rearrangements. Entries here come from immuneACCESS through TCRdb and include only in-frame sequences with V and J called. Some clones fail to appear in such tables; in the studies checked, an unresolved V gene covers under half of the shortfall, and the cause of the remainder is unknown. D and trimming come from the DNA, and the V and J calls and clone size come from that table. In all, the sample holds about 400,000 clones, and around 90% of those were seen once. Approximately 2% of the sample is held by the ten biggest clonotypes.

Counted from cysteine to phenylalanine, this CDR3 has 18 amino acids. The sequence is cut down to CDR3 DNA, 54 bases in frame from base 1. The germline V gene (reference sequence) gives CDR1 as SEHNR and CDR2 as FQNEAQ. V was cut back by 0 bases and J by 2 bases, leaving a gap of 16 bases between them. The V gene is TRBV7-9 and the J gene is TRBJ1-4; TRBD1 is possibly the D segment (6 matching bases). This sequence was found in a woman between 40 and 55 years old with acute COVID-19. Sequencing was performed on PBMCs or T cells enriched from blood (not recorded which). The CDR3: CASSLAQVSGGTNEKLFF. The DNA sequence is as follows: TGTGCCAGCAGCTTAGCGCAGGTCAGTGGGGGCACTAATGAAAAACTGTTTTTT.